This T cell receptor (beta chain) derives from a study of CD8+ T cells in alopecia areata. Study background: Tofacitinib was taken orally by treated patients, and the dose was 5 to 10 mg twice daily. Dosing with tofacitinib proceeded for 6 to 18 months, followed by 6 months off drug.

RNA was isolated and reverse transcribed to cDNA, the sequencing template. Method: immunoSEQ multiplex PCR; TCRdb's copy keeps in-frame clones and lacks some. Seen here are roughly 130,000 clones, approximately 58% observed once, and the top ten hold roughly 4.3%. Unmatched junction bases numbered 8, after V lost 4 bases and J lost 3 bases. Germline V lookup: CDR1 SGHDT, CDR2 YYEEEE. CDR3 length equals 16 residues. Regarding the study as a whole: Shared TCR sequences were less clear between patients than in mice, possibly partly from HLA diversity. Higher clonality was seen in lesional scalp than in normal scalp, especially in alopecia totalis/universalis.

In regard to this clone: Antigen: not known.

This clonotype was sampled from a human donor with alopecia areata. The sample in question was CD4+ T cells sorted from blood, obtained at week 0. The chain has TRBV5-6 and TRBJ2-1; 9 bases are a match to TRBD2. This CDR3 reads CASSPRGTSIYNEQFF. The DNA for the CDR3 is TGTGCCAGCAGCCCTCGGGGGACTAGCATCTACAATGAGCAGTTCTTC.